These T cell receptor beta chains were read from a single sample in a study of metastatic and nonmetastatic thyroid tumors. TCRdb ran MiXCR on the PCR reads. The data show about 24,000 clones, roughly 23% seen once. The specimen sequenced was blood. These receptors were obtained from a male donor with papillary thyroid cancer or a benign thyroid nodule (not recorded which). Some clones in this sample may be carry-over from other donors' samples. Both conserved end residues are part of each CDR3. Fields, in order: V gene, J gene, D gene, clone size, CDR3 DNA, CDR3 protein. D genes are given only for firm matches. A row's size may be missing; if present it is once, few, many or a size class.

V gene: TRBV30; J gene: TRBJ2-7; D gene: -; clone size: -; CDR3 DNA: TGTGCCTGGAGTGCCTCCGGGACCTCGGGACACGAGCAGTACTTC; CDR3 protein: CAWSASGTSGHEQYF
V gene: TRBV27; J gene: TRBJ2-1; D gene: TRBD2; clone size: many; CDR3 DNA: TGTGCCAGCAGTTTATTCGGGACTAGCGGGAGGTACTACAATGAGCAGTTCTTC; CDR3 protein: CASSLFGTSGRYYNEQFF
V gene: TRBV28; J gene: TRBJ2-7; D gene: -; clone size: -; CDR3 DNA: TGTGCCAGCAGTTTACCCCCCCGGGAGCATTTCTTC; CDR3 protein: CASSLPPREHFF
V gene: TRBV20-1; J gene: TRBJ2-1; D gene: -; clone size: many; CDR3 DNA: TGCAGTGCTAGGATCGGTCTTGAGCAGTTCTTC; CDR3 protein: CSARIGLEQFF
V gene: TRBV7-8; J gene: TRBJ1-5; D gene: TRBD1; clone size: many; CDR3 DNA: TGTGCCAGCGCCCGGGACAGTCTAAATCAGCCCCAGCATTTT; CDR3 protein: CASARDSLNQPQHF
V gene: TRBV18; J gene: TRBJ1-2; D gene: -; clone size: -; CDR3 DNA: TGTGCCAGCTCACAGACCGCTAACTATGGCTACACCTTC; CDR3 protein: CASSQTANYGYTF
V gene: TRBV27; J gene: TRBJ2-3; D gene: TRBD2; clone size: -; CDR3 DNA: TGTGCCACAGTCGTTCCGGGACTAGCGCGAGGAGATACGCAGTATTTT; CDR3 protein: CATVVPGLARGDTQYF
V gene: TRBV6-1; J gene: TRBJ1-1; D gene: -; clone size: -; CDR3 DNA: TGTGCCAGCACCCAGGATGTGAACACTGAAGCTTTCTTT; CDR3 protein: CASTQDVNTEAFF
V gene: TRBV6-2/TRBV6-3; J gene: TRBJ2-2; D gene: -; clone size: -; CDR3 DNA: TGTGCCAGCAGTGTACAGGAGACCGGGGAGCTGTTTTTT; CDR3 protein: CASSVQETGELFF
V gene: TRBV28; J gene: TRBJ1-6; D gene: -; clone size: many; CDR3 DNA: TGTGCCAGCAGTCTCAGGACAGAGAGTTCACCCCTCCACTTT; CDR3 protein: CASSLRTESSPLHF
V gene: TRBV5-6; J gene: TRBJ2-3; D gene: TRBD2; clone size: few; CDR3 DNA: TGTGCCAGCAGCTTGGATCTAGCGGGGCGCACAGATACGCAGTATTTT; CDR3 protein: CASSLDLAGRTDTQYF
V gene: TRBV14; J gene: TRBJ2-7; D gene: -; clone size: -; CDR3 DNA: TGTGCCAGCAGCCCGACATACGAGCAGTACTTC; CDR3 protein: CASSPTYEQYF
V gene: TRBV20-1; J gene: TRBJ2-7; D gene: -; clone size: many; CDR3 DNA: TGCAGTGCCCCCGGGGGCGGGGCTACCTACGAGCAGTACTTC; CDR3 protein: CSAPGGGATYEQYF
V gene: TRBV19; J gene: TRBJ1-1; D gene: -; clone size: few; CDR3 DNA: TGTGCCAGTAGTAGTACCTGGAAACAGGGTAGTGAAGCTTTCTTT; CDR3 protein: CASSSTWKQGSEAFF
V gene: TRBV6-2/TRBV6-3; J gene: TRBJ2-7; D gene: -; clone size: many; CDR3 DNA: TGTGCCAGCAGTTCGGGACTTTCCAAATACGAGCAGTACTTC; CDR3 protein: CASSSGLSKYEQYF
V gene: TRBV11-2; J gene: TRBJ1-6; D gene: -; clone size: -; CDR3 DNA: TGTGCCAGCAGTTTAGTAGCCCTTAATTCACCCCTCGACTTT; CDR3 protein: CASSLVALNSPLDF
V gene: TRBV28; J gene: TRBJ1-2; D gene: -; clone size: many; CDR3 DNA: TGTGCCAGCAGTAAAACAGCTAACTATGGCTACACCTTC; CDR3 protein: CASSKTANYGYTF
V gene: TRBV5-4; J gene: TRBJ2-1; D gene: -; clone size: once; CDR3 DNA: TGTGCCAGCAGCTCAATCAACGGGGGCAATGAGCAGTTCTTC; CDR3 protein: CASSSINGGNEQFF
V gene: TRBV6-1; J gene: TRBJ1-5; D gene: -; clone size: -; CDR3 DNA: TGTGCCAGCAGTCTACAGAGGAGCCAGCCCCAGCATTTT; CDR3 protein: CASSLQRSQPQHF
V gene: TRBV28; J gene: TRBJ2-2; D gene: -; clone size: -; CDR3 DNA: TGTGCCAGCAGCCCATCCCTGAACACCGGGGAGCTGTTTTTT; CDR3 protein: CASSPSLNTGELFF
V gene: TRBV19; J gene: TRBJ1-4; D gene: -; clone size: few; CDR3 DNA: TGTGCCAGTAGTTCTACGGCAGAAAAACTGTTTTTT; CDR3 protein: CASSSTAEKLFF
V gene: TRBV2; J gene: TRBJ2-1; D gene: TRBD1; clone size: -; CDR3 DNA: TGTGCCAGCAGCGCTGGGACAGGGGCGACGAATGAGCAGTTCTTC; CDR3 protein: CASSAGTGATNEQFF
V gene: TRBV6-4; J gene: TRBJ1-2; D gene: TRBD1; clone size: medium-sized; CDR3 DNA: TGTGCCAGCAGTGACTCAGGGGACAGCGGGCGCTACACCTTC; CDR3 protein: CASSDSGDSGRYTF
V gene: TRBV5-1; J gene: TRBJ2-7; D gene: TRBD1; clone size: -; CDR3 DNA: TGCGCCAGCAGCTTGGGACAGGGGACGTCCTACGAGCAGTACTTC; CDR3 protein: CASSLGQGTSYEQYF
V gene: TRBV20-1; J gene: TRBJ1-3; D gene: -; clone size: many; CDR3 DNA: TGCAGTGCTAGACCTTATGCGGGGATCTCTGGAAACACCATATATTTT; CDR3 protein: CSARPYAGISGNTIYF
V gene: TRBV11-2; J gene: TRBJ2-3; D gene: TRBD2; clone size: many; CDR3 DNA: TGTGCCAGCAGCTTACGGGGTCGGGAGGGCTGGGATACGCAGTATTTT; CDR3 protein: CASSLRGREGWDTQYF
V gene: TRBV20-1; J gene: TRBJ2-7; D gene: -; clone size: many; CDR3 DNA: TGCAGTGCTCCCTCCCCATCCTACGAGCAGTACTTC; CDR3 protein: CSAPSPSYEQYF
V gene: TRBV18; J gene: TRBJ2-1; D gene: -; clone size: many; CDR3 DNA: TGTGCCAGCTCGGATGCGGGGTCCTACAATGAGCAGTTCTTC; CDR3 protein: CASSDAGSYNEQFF
V gene: TRBV6-1; J gene: TRBJ1-2; D gene: -; clone size: many; CDR3 DNA: TGTGCCAGCCTTCTAGGGGCCCATAACTATGGCTACACCTTC; CDR3 protein: CASLLGAHNYGYTF
V gene: TRBV6-1; J gene: TRBJ2-2; D gene: -; clone size: -; CDR3 DNA: TGTGCCAGCAGCCTACAGGGTTCGGGGGAGCTGTTTTTT; CDR3 protein: CASSLQGSGELFF
V gene: TRBV2; J gene: TRBJ2-7; D gene: -; clone size: -; CDR3 DNA: TGTGCCAGCAGTGAAGGGGATATTGGCTACGAGCAGTACTTC; CDR3 protein: CASSEGDIGYEQYF
V gene: TRBV11-1; J gene: TRBJ2-2; D gene: TRBD1; clone size: -; CDR3 DNA: TGTGCCAGCAGACCTAAGGGACAGGGATACACCGGGGAGCTGTTTTTT; CDR3 protein: CASRPKGQGYTGELFF
V gene: TRBV6-1; J gene: TRBJ1-2; D gene: TRBD1; clone size: -; CDR3 DNA: TGTGCCAGCAGTTTCGGGGGACAGGGAAAGGGCTACACCTTC; CDR3 protein: CASSFGGQGKGYTF
V gene: TRBV6-1; J gene: TRBJ2-3; D gene: TRBD1; clone size: many; CDR3 DNA: TGTGCCAGCAGTGAAGCAGGGACAGGCACAGATACGCAGTATTTT; CDR3 protein: CASSEAGTGTDTQYF
V gene: TRBV12-3/TRBV12-4; J gene: TRBJ2-3; D gene: -; clone size: many; CDR3 DNA: TGTGCCACGACGGGTCACACAGATACGCAGTATTTT; CDR3 protein: CATTGHTDTQYF
V gene: TRBV5-1; J gene: TRBJ1-2; D gene: -; clone size: many; CDR3 DNA: TGCGCCAGCCCCCCGTTATATGGCTACACCTTC; CDR3 protein: CASPPLYGYTF